The 20 T cell receptor beta chains in this list originate from one sample, sequenced in a study of blood T cell repertoires in COVID-19. TCRdb keeps only in-frame clones here, not all; method: immunoSEQ multiplex PCR. The table includes around 250,000 clones, roughly nine tenths detected once. Input material: peripheral blood. All receptors derive from a man aged 55 to 69 with acute or convalescent COVID-19.

This chain joins TRBV2 and TRBJ2-7; 8 nucleotides align to TRBD1. Trimming cost V 6 bases and J 5 bases; bases outside gene matches: 15. Germline assignment: CDR1 SNHLY and CDR2 FYNNEI. The CDR3 is made up of 16 amino acids. DNA of the CDR3: TGTGCCAGCAGAGAGGACAGGGTCAAAAGGGGGGACGAGCAGTACTTC. Translation gives CASREDRVKRGDEQYF.

This clone was seen only once. J is TRBJ2-1 and V is TRBV13, with D perhaps TRBD2 (6 bases). CDR3 length: 15 residues. Trimming removed 5 bases at V and 2 bases at J, with 13 bases between. Germline CDR1 and CDR2: PRHDT and FYEKMQ (reference sequence). This CDR3 reads CASSGGTDPYNEQFF. The CDR3 nucleotides read TGTGCCAGCAGCGGAGGGACCGACCCCTACAATGAGCAGTTCTTC.

CDR3 sequence reads: CASSVDRGRKEKLFF. The CDR3 DNA reads TGTGCCAGCAGCGTGGACAGGGGGCGGAAGGAAAAACTGTTTTTT. The rearrangement links TRBV7-2 to TRBJ1-4; TRBD1 matches 11 bases. CDR1 SGHTA and CDR2 FQGNSA come from the germline V gene. The CDR3 loop spans 15 amino acids. V was pared by 5 bases and J by 8 bases, with 7 bases of the junction left unmatched.

V and J are TRBV7-9 and TRBJ1-2; D is perhaps TRBD1 (6 bases). V was pared by 0 bases and J by 1 base, with 12 bases between. The germline V gene encodes CDR1 SEHNR and CDR2 FQNEAQ (reference sequence). The CDR3 is 16 residues long. The CDR3 is CASSLAGTIDNYGYTF. The CDR3, as DNA: TGTGCCAGCAGCTTAGCGGGGACAATTGATAACTATGGCTACACCTTC.

This clone occurred once. V usage is TRBV5-3 and J usage is TRBJ2-2, with TRBD2 matching 9 bases. TRBV5-3 is marked as an open reading frame, function uncertain. The CDR3 has 17 residues. V gave up 0 bases and J gave up 1 base; unmatched junction bases: 4. This chain's CDR3 is CARSLEALAGNTGELFF. In DNA, the CDR3 is TGTGCCAGAAGCTTGGAAGCACTAGCGGGGAACACCGGGGAGCTGTTTTTT.

The chain recombines TRBV2 with TRBJ1-4; a weak D match, TRBD1 (5 bases). Germline V gene data show CDR1 as SNHLY and CDR2 as FYNNEI. V lost 5 bases and J 5 bases, leaving 12 bases between the germline ends. The CDR3 spans 14 residues. As DNA, the CDR3 is TGTGCCAGCAGTAAGGACATTCCCAATGAAAAACTGTTTTTT. This encodes CASSKDIPNEKLFF.

The V and J genes are TRBV4-2 and TRBJ1-1; a weak D match, TRBD1 (6 bases). V gave up 8 bases and J gave up 6 bases, with 16 bases separating them. The V gene's germline CDR1 is LGHNA and CDR2 YNFKEQ. The CDR3 totals 13 residues. In DNA, the CDR3 is TGTGCCAGCGGAGCGGACAGCGAGCCTGAAGCTTTCTTT. It is translated as CASGADSEPEAFF.

The chain carries TRBV19 and TRBJ2-2; 7 bases match TRBD1. CDR3 length equals 16 residues. Per the germline V gene, CDR1 is LNHDA and CDR2 is SQIVND (reference sequence). Unmatched junction bases numbered 9, after V lost 5 bases and J lost 3 bases. The CDR3: CASSLNPGQYTGELFF. In DNA, the CDR3 is TGTGCCAGTAGTCTAAACCCGGGACAGTACACCGGGGAGCTGTTTTTT.

About this clone: The same CDR3 can be traced to other DNA sequences in this sample. The rearrangement links TRBV24-1 to TRBJ2-1; D gene uncertain. Germline CDR1 reads KGHDR; CDR2 reads SFDVKD. The CDR3 has 12 amino acids. V was shortened by 7 bases and J by 4 bases, with 7 bases between the two germline ends. CDR3 nucleotide sequence: TGTGCCACCAGCACAGAATACAATGAGCAGTTCTTC. This sequence encodes CATSTEYNEQFF.

DNA for the CDR3: TGTGCCAGCAGCCTCTACACAGGGGGCACTGAAGCTTTCTTT. Its protein product is CASSLYTGGTEAFF. V gene TRBV2 combines with J gene TRBJ1-1; 8 bases are a match to TRBD1. The CDR3 covers 14 residues. CDR1 and CDR2 from the germline V gene are SNHLY and FYNNEI. The ends lost 6 bases at V and 4 bases at J; junction bases unmatched: 7. Combining the CDR3 with reference TRBV2 and TRBJ1-1 gives the whole variable domain EPEVTQTPSHQVTQMGQEVILRCVPISNHLYFYWYRQILGQKVEFLVSFYNNEISEKSEIFDDQFSVERPDGSNFTLKIRSTKLEDSAMYFCASSLYTGGTEAFFGQGTRLTVV.

The chain uses TRBV7-3 and TRBJ2-2, with 7 bases fitting TRBD2. The trim removed 2 bases at V and 6 bases at J, leaving 3 bases unmatched. Germline V CDR1 and CDR2: SGHTA, FQGTGA. This CDR3 is built from 14 residues. The CDR3 sequence: CASSLGLAAGELFF. DNA of the CDR3: TGTGCCAGCAGCTTAGGGCTAGCGGCCGGGGAGCTGTTTTTT.

The rearrangement links TRBV11-2 to TRBJ2-3; D possibly corresponds to TRBD2 (5 bases). The CDR3 extends over 14 amino acids. Germline V gives CDR1 SGHAT, CDR2 FQNNGV. Trimming shortened V by 3 bases and J by 2 bases, and 9 bases separated the two germline ends. The CDR3 reads CASSFIATTDTQYF. The CDR3 nucleotides read TGTGCCAGCAGCTTCATAGCGACCACAGATACGCAGTATTTT.

The chain links TRBV18 to TRBJ1-6; the match to TRBD1 covers 8 bases. The germline V gene has CDR1 KGHSH and CDR2 LQKENI. V lost 3 bases to trimming and J lost 10 bases; unmatched junction nucleotides: 14. The CDR3 runs to 17 residues. In DNA form, the CDR3 reads TGTGCCAGCTCACCCCCCCGACGGACAGGGCGAGAATCACCCCTCCACTTT. Amino acids: CASSPPRRTGRESPLHF.

The chain is built from TRBV7-3 and TRBJ2-1; D is uncertain. V lost 1 base to trimming and J lost 3 bases, with 4 bases between them. The CDR3 contains 13 residues. From germline, CDR1 is SGHTA and CDR2 FQGTGA. For the CDR3, the DNA is TGTGCCAGCAGCTTAAACAACTACAATGAGCAGTTCTTC. Translation gives CASSLNNYNEQFF. Based on the CDR3 plus reference TRBV7-3 and TRBJ2-1, the full variable domain is GAGVSQTPSNKVTEKGKYVELRCDPISGHTALYWYRQSLGQGPEFLIYFQGTGAADDSGLPNDRFFAVRPEGSVSTLKIQRTERGDSAVYLCASSLNNYNEQFFGPGTRLTVL.

The genes are TRBV3-1 (or the pseudogene TRBV3-2) and TRBJ1-1; unclear D gene. Germline V CDR1 and CDR2: LGHDT, YNNKEL (reference sequence). The CDR3 has 13 amino acids. Trimming shortened V by 4 bases and J by 5 bases, and 11 bases separated the two germline ends. The DNA of the CDR3 is TGTGCCAGCAGCCCCCGCGGGAGGACTGAAGCTTTCTTT. Amino acid sequence: CASSPRGRTEAFF.

CDR3 region: CAWRTTGSSYNSPLHF. The CDR3, as DNA: TGTGCCTGGAGGACTACCGGGAGCTCCTATAATTCACCCCTCCACTTT. V gene TRBV30 combines with J gene TRBJ1-6; D uncertain. The germline V gene encodes CDR1 GTSNPN and CDR2 SVGIG (reference sequence). V gave up 3 bases and J gave up 0 bases, with 12 bases separating them. The CDR3 spans 16 residues.

The chain recombines TRBV5-8 with TRBJ2-1; 9 nucleotides align to TRBD2. The CDR3 has 19 residues. Germline V lookup: CDR1 SGHTS, CDR2 YDEGEE. V shed 1 base, J shed 0 bases, and the junction held 11 bases outside the gene matches. The chain's CDR3 is CASSLFRGRAGSSYNEQFF. The CDR3 DNA is TGTGCCAGCAGCTTGTTCCGCGGGAGGGCCGGGAGCTCCTACAATGAGCAGTTCTTC.

Concerning this clone itself: At the DNA level, this CDR3 is encoded by other sequences in the same sample as well. The V and J genes are TRBV7-9 and TRBJ2-7; 7 bases map to TRBD2. The CDR3 runs to 14 residues. V trimming: 3 bases; J trimming: 0 bases; junction bases outside the gene matches: 2. Germline V gives CDR1 SEHNR, CDR2 FQNEAQ (reference sequence). CDR3 nucleotide sequence: TGTGCCAGCAGCTTCGGCGGGAGCTCCTACGAGCAGTACTTC. Its translation: CASSFGGSSYEQYF.

J is TRBJ2-7 and V is TRBV19; 12 bases agree with TRBD1. V was clipped by 4 bases and J by 5 bases; unmatched bases: 6. The germline CDR1 and CDR2 sequences are LNHDA and SQIVND (reference sequence). The CDR3 length is 15 residues. CDR3: CASSTAGTGGHEQYF. The DNA for the CDR3 is TGTGCCAGTAGTACCGCGGGGACAGGGGGCCACGAGCAGTACTTC. Supplemented by reference TRBV19 and TRBJ2-7, the full variable domain reads DGGITQSPKYLFRKEGQNVTLSCEQNLNHDAMYWYRQDPGQGLRLIYYSQIVNDFQKGDIAEGYSVSREKKESFPLTVTSAQKNPTAFYLCASSTAGTGGHEQYFGPGTRLTVT.

CDR3 sequence (DNA): TGTGCCAGCGATAGGCGGGGGAACACCGGGGAGCTGTTTTTT. This codes for CASDRRGNTGELFF. The chain combines TRBV5-8 with TRBJ2-2, with D possibly matching TRBD2 (6 bases). Germline CDR1 is SGHTS and CDR2 is YDEGEE. The CDR3 contains 14 residues. V shed 7 bases and J shed 1 base, with 11 bases lying between them.